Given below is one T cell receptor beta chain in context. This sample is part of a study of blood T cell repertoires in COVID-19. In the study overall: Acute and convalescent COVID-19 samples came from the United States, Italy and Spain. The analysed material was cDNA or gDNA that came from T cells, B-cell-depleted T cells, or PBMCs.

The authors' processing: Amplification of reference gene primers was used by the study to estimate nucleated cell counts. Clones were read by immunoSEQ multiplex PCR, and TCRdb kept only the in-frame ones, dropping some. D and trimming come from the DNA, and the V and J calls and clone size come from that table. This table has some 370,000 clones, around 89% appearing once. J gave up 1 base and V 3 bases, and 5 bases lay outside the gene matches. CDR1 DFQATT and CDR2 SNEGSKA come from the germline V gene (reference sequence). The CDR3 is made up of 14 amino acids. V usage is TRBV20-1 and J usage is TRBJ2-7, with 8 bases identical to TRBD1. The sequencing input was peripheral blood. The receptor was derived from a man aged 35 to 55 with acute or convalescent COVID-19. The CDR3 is CSASRQGASYEQYF. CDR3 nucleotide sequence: TGCAGTGCTAGTAGGCAGGGGGCTTCCTACGAGCAGTACTTC.